This TCR beta chain comes out of a study of cytomegalovirus exposure and HLA in healthy donors. PCR used 60 Vbeta primers and 13 Jbeta primers. Some clones are missing from TCRdb's copy, which holds only in-frame ones; the method was immunoSEQ multiplex PCR. The sample records under 150,000 clones, approximately 80% being singletons. Trimming cost V 3 bases and J 3 bases, with 11 bases left between them. CDR1 MNHEY and CDR2 SMNVEV come from the germline V gene (reference sequence). The CDR3 runs to 15 residues. The chain employs TRBV27 and TRBJ2-2, with D possibly being TRBD1 (5 bases). The TCR was taken from a boy aged 2 to 9 in good health and CMV-seronegative. The sequencing sample was made of PBMCs. The CDR3 DNA reads as TGTGCCAGCAGTTTCTCGACAGAATACACCGGGGAGCTGTTTTTT. Protein product: CASSFSTEYTGELFF.